What follows describes a single T cell receptor (beta chain). Antigen specificity is unknown. Germline and junction disagree at one end, which may indicate a read error. The record originates from a study of esophageal squamous cell carcinoma under preoperative chemotherapy. Study findings and constraints: Tumor-infiltrating lymphocytes showed no significant post-chemotherapy TCR diversity increase, unlike peripheral T cells.

This CDR3 comprises 15 residues. CDR1 and CDR2 (germline): SSHAT, FNYEAQ (reference sequence). Via MiXCR, TCRdb re-called the PCR reads, giving one row per CDR3 protein. This sample has tens of thousands of distinct CDR3 sequences, with under 60% found just once. Time point described: before preoperative PTX-NDP chemotherapy. Paclitaxel-nedaplatin chemotherapy was given to patients ahead of their surgery. This material was acquired from a patient given preoperative chemotherapy. The clonotype originates from a human donor with esophageal squamous cell carcinoma. The donor label of this sample is uncertain. The V gene is TRBV7-7, the J gene TRBJ2-3; TRBD1 matches 8 bases. The CDR3 sequence is CASSLGQGGTDTQFF. Written as DNA, the CDR3 is TGTGCTAGCAGCTTAGGACAGGGAGGCACAGATACGCAGTTTTTT.